Below, one T cell receptor beta chain is given with its context. The antigen is not known. CDR3 length equals 15 residues. The data originate from a study of T cells expressing NK-cell markers. Study background: Repertoire data for TCR beta were derived from sorted T cells (CD3+CD56+NKG2C+, CD3+CD56+NKG2C- and CD3+CD56-NKG2C+). Seven donors tested HCMV-seropositive and one tested seronegative among the eight sequenced. Study results and limitations: Each of a handful of donors carried dominant NKG2C+ clonotypes accounting for about 1.0-8% of CD8+ T cells.

With the 5' RACE reads reprocessed, TCRdb shows one record per CDR3 protein and no DNA. This sample's table reports a few hundred thousand distinct CDR3 sequences. This sequence originates from a woman in her fifties or sixties in good health. The rearrangement uses TRBV12-3 or TRBV12-4 and TRBJ2-7; the D call of TRBD2 rests on TCRdb alone, since no DNA is present to check it. The material sequenced was blood T cells: a sorted CD56 or NKG2C T cell subset, CD4+ or CD8+ T cells, or bulk PBMC T cells (not recorded which). The CDR3 sequence is CASKPGGTEAYEQYF.